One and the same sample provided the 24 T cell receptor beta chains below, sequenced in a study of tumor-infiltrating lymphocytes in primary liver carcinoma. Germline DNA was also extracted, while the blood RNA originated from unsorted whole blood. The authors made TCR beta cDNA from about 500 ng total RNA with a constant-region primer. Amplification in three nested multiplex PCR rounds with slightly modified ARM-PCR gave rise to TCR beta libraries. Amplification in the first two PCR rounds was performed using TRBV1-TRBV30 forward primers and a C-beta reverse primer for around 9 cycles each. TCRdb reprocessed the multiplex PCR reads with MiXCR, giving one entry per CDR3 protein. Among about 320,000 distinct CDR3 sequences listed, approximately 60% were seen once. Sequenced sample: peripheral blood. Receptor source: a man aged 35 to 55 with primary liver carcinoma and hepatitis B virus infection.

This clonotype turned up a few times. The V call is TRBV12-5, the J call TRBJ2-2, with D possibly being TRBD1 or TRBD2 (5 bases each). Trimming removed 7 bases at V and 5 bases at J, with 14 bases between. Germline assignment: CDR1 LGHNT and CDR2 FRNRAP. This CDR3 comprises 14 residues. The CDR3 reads CASASGGGTGELFF. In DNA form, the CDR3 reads TGTGCTAGTGCCAGTGGTGGGGGAACCGGGGAGCTGTTTTTT.

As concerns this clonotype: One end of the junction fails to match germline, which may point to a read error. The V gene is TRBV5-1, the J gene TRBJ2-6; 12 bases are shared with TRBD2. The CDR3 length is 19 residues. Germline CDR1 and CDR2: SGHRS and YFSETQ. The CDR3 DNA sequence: TGCGCCAGCAGCCCGGGACTAGCGGGTTTGAGCTCTGAGGCCAACGTCCTGACTTTC. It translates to CASSPGLAGLSSEANVLTF.

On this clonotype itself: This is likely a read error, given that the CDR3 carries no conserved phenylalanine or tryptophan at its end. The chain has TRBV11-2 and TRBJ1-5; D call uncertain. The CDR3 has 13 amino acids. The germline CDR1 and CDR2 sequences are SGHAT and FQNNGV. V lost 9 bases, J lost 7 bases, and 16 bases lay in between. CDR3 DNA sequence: TGTGCCAGTAGCGGGGATCCCGAACAGCCCCAGCATATT. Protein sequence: CASSGDPEQPQHI.

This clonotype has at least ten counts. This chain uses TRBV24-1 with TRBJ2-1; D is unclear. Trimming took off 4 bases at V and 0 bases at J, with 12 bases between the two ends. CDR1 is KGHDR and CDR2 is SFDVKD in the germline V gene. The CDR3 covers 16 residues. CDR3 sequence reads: CATSDRSISSYNEQFF. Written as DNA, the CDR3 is TGTGCCACCAGTGACCGCAGTATTAGCTCCTACAATGAGCAGTTCTTC.

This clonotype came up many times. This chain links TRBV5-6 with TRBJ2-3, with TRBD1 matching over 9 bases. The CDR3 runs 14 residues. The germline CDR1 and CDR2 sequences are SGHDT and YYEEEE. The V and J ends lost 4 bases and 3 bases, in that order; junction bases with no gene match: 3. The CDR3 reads CASSQQGATDTQYF. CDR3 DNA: TGTGCCAGCAGCCAACAGGGGGCAACAGATACGCAGTATTTT.

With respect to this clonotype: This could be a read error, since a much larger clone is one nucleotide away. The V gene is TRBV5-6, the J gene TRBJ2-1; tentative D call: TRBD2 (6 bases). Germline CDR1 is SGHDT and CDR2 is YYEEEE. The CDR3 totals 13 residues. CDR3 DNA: TGTGCCAGCAGCTTGTCGGAGGGGAATGGGCAGTTCTTC. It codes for CASSLSEGNGQFF.

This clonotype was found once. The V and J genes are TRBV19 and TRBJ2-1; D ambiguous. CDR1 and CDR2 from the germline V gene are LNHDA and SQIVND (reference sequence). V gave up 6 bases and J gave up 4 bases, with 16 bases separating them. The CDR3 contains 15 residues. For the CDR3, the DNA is TGTGCCAGTAGGGGGATTACTCCGGTATACAATGAGCAGTTCTTC. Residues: CASRGITPVYNEQFF. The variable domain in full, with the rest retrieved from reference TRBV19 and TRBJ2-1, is DGGITQSPKYLFRKEGQNVTLSCEQNLNHDAMYWYRQDPGQGLRLIYYSQIVNDFQKGDIAEGYSVSREKKESFPLTVTSAQKNPTAFYLCASRGITPVYNEQFFGPGTRLTVL.

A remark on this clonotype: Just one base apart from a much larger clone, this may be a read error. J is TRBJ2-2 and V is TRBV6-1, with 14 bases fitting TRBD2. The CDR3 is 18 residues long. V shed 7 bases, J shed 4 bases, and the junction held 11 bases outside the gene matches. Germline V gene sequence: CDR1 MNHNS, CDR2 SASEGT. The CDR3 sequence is CASNRTSGRLRGTGELFF. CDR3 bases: TGTGCCAGCAATCGGACTAGCGGGAGGCTGCGGGGCACCGGGGAGCTGTTTTTT.

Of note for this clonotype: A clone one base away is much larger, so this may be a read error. The CDR3 reads CAISESKGLDEQLF. Written as DNA, the CDR3 is TGTGCCATCAGTGAGTCAAAGGGGCTAGATGAGCAGCTCTTC. The chain is built from TRBV10-3 and TRBJ2-1; a weak D match, TRBD1 (5 bases). The CDR3 runs to 14 residues. CDR1 is ENHRY, CDR2 SYGVKD, per germline.

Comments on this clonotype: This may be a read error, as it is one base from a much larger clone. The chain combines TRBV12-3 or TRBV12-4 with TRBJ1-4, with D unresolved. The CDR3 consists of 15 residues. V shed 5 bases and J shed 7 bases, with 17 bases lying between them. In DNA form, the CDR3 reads TGTGCCAGCAGTCCTAGGATAGGAGGAGGTGAAAAACTGTTTTTT. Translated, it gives CASSPRIGGGEKLFF.

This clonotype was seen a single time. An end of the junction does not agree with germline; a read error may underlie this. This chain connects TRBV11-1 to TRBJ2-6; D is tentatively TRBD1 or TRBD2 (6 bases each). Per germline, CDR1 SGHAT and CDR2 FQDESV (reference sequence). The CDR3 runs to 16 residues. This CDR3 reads CANSLRRGHGANVLTF. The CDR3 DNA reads TGTGCCAACAGCCTTCGTCGGGGGCATGGGGCCAACGTCCTGACTTTC.

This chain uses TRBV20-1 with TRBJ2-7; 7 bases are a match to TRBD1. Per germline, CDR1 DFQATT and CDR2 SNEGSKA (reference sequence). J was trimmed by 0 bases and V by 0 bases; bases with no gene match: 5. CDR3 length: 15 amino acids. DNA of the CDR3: TGCAGTGCTAGAGATTTAGGGGACAGCTCCTACGAGCAGTACTTC. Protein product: CSARDLGDSSYEQYF.

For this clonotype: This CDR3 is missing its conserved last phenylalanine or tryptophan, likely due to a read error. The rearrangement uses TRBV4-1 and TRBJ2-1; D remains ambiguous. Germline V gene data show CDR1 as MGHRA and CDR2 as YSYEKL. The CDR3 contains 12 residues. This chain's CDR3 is CASSTKNNQQFL. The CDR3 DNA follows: TGCGCCAGCAGCACCAAAAACAATCAGCAGTTCCTC.

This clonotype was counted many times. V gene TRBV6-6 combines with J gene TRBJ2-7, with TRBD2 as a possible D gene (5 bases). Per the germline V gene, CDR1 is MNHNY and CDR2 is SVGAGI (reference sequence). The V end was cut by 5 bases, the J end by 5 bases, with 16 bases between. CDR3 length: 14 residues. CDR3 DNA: TGTGCCAGCAGTAAAACCGGGAATTACCACGAGCAGTACTTC. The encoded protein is CASSKTGNYHEQYF.

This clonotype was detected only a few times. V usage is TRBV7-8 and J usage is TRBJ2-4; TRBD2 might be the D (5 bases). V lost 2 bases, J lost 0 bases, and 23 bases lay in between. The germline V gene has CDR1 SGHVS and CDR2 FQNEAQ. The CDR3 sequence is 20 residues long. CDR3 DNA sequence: TGTGCCAGCAGCTTACGTGGCCCGGTCCGGGAAACCATAGCCAAAAACATTCAGTACTTC. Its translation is CASSLRGPVRETIAKNIQYF.

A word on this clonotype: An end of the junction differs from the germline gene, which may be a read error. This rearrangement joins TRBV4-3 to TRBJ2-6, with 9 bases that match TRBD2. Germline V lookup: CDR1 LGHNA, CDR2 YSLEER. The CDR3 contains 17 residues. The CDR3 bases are TGCGCCAGGGGACCTGGAGTAGCGGGAGCTGGGGCCAACGTCATGACTTTC. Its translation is CARGPGVAGAGANVMTF.

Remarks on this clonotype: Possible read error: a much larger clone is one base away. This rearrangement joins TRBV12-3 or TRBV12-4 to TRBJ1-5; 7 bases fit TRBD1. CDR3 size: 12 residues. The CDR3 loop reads CASGDSNQPQRF. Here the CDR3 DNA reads TGTGCCAGCGGGGACAGCAATCAGCCCCAGCGTTTT.

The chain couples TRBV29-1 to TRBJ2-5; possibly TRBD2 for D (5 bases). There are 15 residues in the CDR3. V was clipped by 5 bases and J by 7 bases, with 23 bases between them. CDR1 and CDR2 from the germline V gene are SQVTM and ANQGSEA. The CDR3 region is CSVSLLPGRVGTQYF. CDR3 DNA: TGCAGCGTTTCCTTACTACCGGGAAGGGTCGGGACCCAGTACTTC. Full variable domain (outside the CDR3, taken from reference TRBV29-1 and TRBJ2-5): SAVISQKPSRDICQRGTSLTIQCQVDSQVTMMFWYRQQPGQSLTLIATANQGSEATYESGFVIDKFPISRPNLTFSTLTVSNMSPEDSSIYLCSVSLLPGRVGTQYFGPGTRLLVL.

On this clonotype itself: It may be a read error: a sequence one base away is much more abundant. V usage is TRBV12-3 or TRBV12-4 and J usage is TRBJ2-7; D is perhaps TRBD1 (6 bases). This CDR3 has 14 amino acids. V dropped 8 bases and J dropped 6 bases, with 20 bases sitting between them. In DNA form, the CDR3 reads TGTGCCAGCGGGGATTCAACAGGGTTGGGCGAGCAGTACTTC. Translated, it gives CASGDSTGLGEQYF.

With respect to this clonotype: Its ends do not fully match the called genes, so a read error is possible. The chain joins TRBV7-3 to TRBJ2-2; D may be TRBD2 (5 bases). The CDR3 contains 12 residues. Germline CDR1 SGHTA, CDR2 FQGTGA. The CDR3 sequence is CASSSNTGELLF. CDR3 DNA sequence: TGTGCCAGCAGCTCGAACACCGGGGAGCTGCTTTTT.

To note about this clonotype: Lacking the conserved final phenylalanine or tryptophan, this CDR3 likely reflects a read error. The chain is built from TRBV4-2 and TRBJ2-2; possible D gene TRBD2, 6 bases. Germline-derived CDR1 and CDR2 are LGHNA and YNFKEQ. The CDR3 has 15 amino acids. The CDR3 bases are TGTGCTAGCAGCCCCGGGACTGCCTCAACCGGGGAGCTGTTTCTT. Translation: CASSPGTASTGELFL.

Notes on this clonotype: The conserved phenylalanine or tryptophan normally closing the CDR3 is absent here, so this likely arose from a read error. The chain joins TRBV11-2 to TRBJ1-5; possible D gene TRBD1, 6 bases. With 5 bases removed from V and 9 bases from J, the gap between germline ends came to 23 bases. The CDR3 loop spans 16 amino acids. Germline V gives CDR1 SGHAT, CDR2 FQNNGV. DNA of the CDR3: TGTGCCAGCAGCCTAAAAGGGGGACTGACGTATCGGCCCCAGCATATT. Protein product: CASSLKGGLTYRPQHI.

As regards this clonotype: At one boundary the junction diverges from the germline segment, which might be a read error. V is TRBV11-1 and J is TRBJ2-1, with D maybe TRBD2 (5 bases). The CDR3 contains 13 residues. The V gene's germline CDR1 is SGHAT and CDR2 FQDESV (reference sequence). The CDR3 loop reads CASGPEEENEQSF. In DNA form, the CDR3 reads TGTGCCAGCGGGCCGGAGGAGGAGAATGAGCAGTCCTTC.

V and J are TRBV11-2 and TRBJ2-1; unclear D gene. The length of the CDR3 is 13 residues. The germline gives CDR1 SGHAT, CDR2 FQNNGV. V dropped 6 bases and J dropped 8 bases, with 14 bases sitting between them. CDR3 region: CASSSELYDEQFF. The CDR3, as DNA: TGTGCCAGCAGTTCAGAGTTGTACGATGAGCAGTTCTTC.